The 32 T cell receptor beta chains in this list originate from one sample, sequenced in a study of shared clonotypes between healthy human individuals. Some clones are missing from TCRdb's copy, which holds only in-frame ones; the method was immunoSEQ multiplex PCR. Counted here are over 1.5 million clones, roughly 98% occurring once; the ten biggest clones make up around 0.47%. The source material was naive CD4+ T cells sorted from blood. The subset is: CD45RA+ positively selected. These receptors were collected from a young man in good health.

The V call is TRBV15, the J call TRBJ2-7, with 10 bases aligning to TRBD1. Germline trimming cut 6 bases from V and 5 bases from J; bases unmatched to any gene: 7. The CDR3 loop spans 14 amino acids. Germline V gene data show CDR1 as LNHNV and CDR2 as YYDKDF (reference sequence). The CDR3 spells CATRKGQGNDEQYF. The CDR3 bases are TGTGCCACCAGAAAGGGACAGGGGAACGACGAGCAGTACTTC.

The chain employs TRBV7-6 and TRBJ1-1; D is unresolved. CDR3 length: 13 amino acids. Trimming took 5 bases from V and 0 from J, leaving 7 bases between them. The germline V gene encodes CDR1 SGHVS and CDR2 FNYEAQ. The CDR3 bases are TGTGCCAGCAGCCCACCCCTGAACACTGAAGCTTTCTTT. Translation: CASSPPLNTEAFF.

The chain employs TRBV6-1 and TRBJ1-1, with no clear D. Germline V lookup: CDR1 MNHNS, CDR2 SASEGT. The CDR3 spans 13 residues. The V end was cut by 4 bases, the J end by 6 bases, with 12 bases between. The CDR3 nucleotides read TGTGCCAGCAGTGTTGAGCCGATGGCTGAAGCTTTCTTT. Its protein product is CASSVEPMAEAFF.

This chain joins TRBV5-1 and TRBJ1-4, with 8 positions matching TRBD1. The CDR3 totals 14 residues. CDR1 is SGHRS and CDR2 is YFSETQ in the germline V gene. After removal of 3 bases from V and 6 bases from J, the junction contained 4 bases not matched to a gene. CDR3 residues: CASSWETGDEKLFF. The CDR3 DNA follows: TGCGCCAGCAGCTGGGAGACAGGGGATGAAAAACTGTTTTTT. Full variable domain (missing parts from reference TRBV5-1 and TRBJ1-4): KAGVTQTPRYLIKTRGQQVTLSCSPISGHRSVSWYQQTPGQGLQFLFEYFSETQRNKGNFPGRFSGRQFSNSRSEMNVSTLELGDSALYLCASSWETGDEKLFFGSGTQLSVL.

V usage is TRBV29-1 and J usage is TRBJ2-7, with D tentatively TRBD2 (6 bases). Trimming cost V 3 bases and J 3 bases, with 9 bases left between them. The CDR3 contains 12 residues. The germline CDR1 and CDR2 sequences are SQVTM and ANQGSEA. The DNA for the CDR3 is TGCAGCGTTGAGGAGGGTTTCTACGAGCAGTACTTC. Its translation is CSVEEGFYEQYF.

The chain joins TRBV15 to TRBJ1-1; no clear D gene. CDR3 length: 14 residues. Germline V gene lookup returns CDR1 LNHNV and CDR2 YYDKDF (reference sequence). V lost 0 bases and J lost 4, with 9 bases in between. CDR3 sequence: CATSREWTGTEAFF. In DNA, the CDR3 is TGTGCCACCAGCAGAGAATGGACGGGCACTGAAGCTTTCTTT.

This clone was picked up one time. The chain carries TRBV21-1 and TRBJ2-3; the listed D gene, TRBD1, was not tested against the DNA. TRBV21-1 is a recognized pseudogene. This CDR3 region has 17 residues. The CDR3 reads CASSKDKGQGGTDTQYF. CDR3 sequence (DNA): TGTGCCAGCAGCAAAGATAAGGGACAGGGAGGGACAGATACGCAGTATTTT.

This rearrangement joins TRBV5-1 to TRBJ2-1; 11 bases line up with TRBD2. The CDR3 runs to 13 residues. With 1 base clipped from V and 14 bases from J, the junction kept 5 bases outside the gene matches. CDR1 is SGHRS and CDR2 is YFSETQ in the germline V gene. CDR3 region: CASSLPLAGEEFF. DNA of the CDR3: TGCGCCAGCAGCTTGCCACTAGCGGGAGAGGAGTTCTTC.

The V and J genes are TRBV29-1 and TRBJ2-5; 9 bases map to TRBD1. V lost 4 bases, J lost 4 bases, and 7 bases stayed unmatched. The length of the CDR3 is 14 residues. Germline V gives CDR1 SQVTM, CDR2 ANQGSEA. The CDR3 DNA sequence: TGCAGCGTTGGGGATGGGACAGGGAGAGAGACCCAGTACTTC. Translation gives CSVGDGTGRETQYF. The whole variable domain, remainder taken from reference TRBV29-1 and TRBJ2-5, is SAVISQKPSRDICQRGTSLTIQCQVDSQVTMMFWYRQQPGQSLTLIATANQGSEATYESGFVIDKFPISRPNLTFSTLTVSNMSPEDSSIYLCSVGDGTGRETQYFGPGTRLLVL.

The chain couples TRBV29-1 to TRBJ2-1; perhaps D is TRBD1 or TRBD2 (6 bases each). From germline, CDR1 is SQVTM and CDR2 ANQGSEA. Trimming left V 2 bases short and J 0 bases short, with 8 bases between. This CDR3 spans 14 amino acids. CDR3 sequence reads: CSVEKGGSYNEQFF. DNA of the CDR3: TGCAGCGTTGAAAAGGGGGGCTCCTACAATGAGCAGTTCTTC.

DNA for the CDR3: TGTGCCAGCAGCGTTGACCAGGGGGTCTACGAGCAGTACTTC. Protein sequence: CASSVDQGVYEQYF. This chain links TRBV9 with TRBJ2-7; TRBD1 aligns across 7 bases. Germline V lookup: CDR1 SGDLS, CDR2 YYNGEE. Trimming cost V 2 bases and J 3 bases; bases outside gene matches: 5. The CDR3 extends over 14 amino acids.

This clone is a singleton in its sample. This chain links TRBV7-3 with TRBJ1-1, with D maybe TRBD1 (5 bases). CDR1 SGHTA and CDR2 FQGTGA come from the germline V gene. The CDR3 spans 14 residues. The germline V and J ends were trimmed by 4 bases and 4 bases, with 13 bases remaining between them. CDR3: CASSSRAATTEAFF. In DNA, the CDR3 is TGTGCCAGCAGCTCCAGGGCGGCGACCACTGAAGCTTTCTTT.

This chain links TRBV29-1 with TRBJ2-3; weak D call: TRBD2 (6 bases). V gave up 4 bases and J gave up 1 base, with 9 bases separating them. Germline V gives CDR1 SQVTM, CDR2 ANQGSEA. The CDR3 is 13 amino acids. The DNA of the CDR3 is TGCAGCGTTGTCGGGAGCGGCACAGATACGCAGTATTTT. As protein: CSVVGSGTDTQYF.

The chain uses TRBV28 and TRBJ1-5; a weak D match, TRBD1 (6 bases). The length of the CDR3 is 14 residues. Looked up from germline, CDR1 is MDHEN and CDR2 is SYDVKM. The ends were cut back, 3 bases at V and 7 bases at J, with 13 bases in the middle. The DNA of the CDR3 is TGTGCCAGCAGTTTTGGCAGGGGAGGCCAGCCCCAGCATTTT. It is translated as CASSFGRGGQPQHF.

The rearrangement joins TRBV10-1 to TRBJ2-7; the D is unclear. The CDR3 has 11 amino acids. CDR1 and CDR2 (germline): WNHNN, SYGVQD (reference sequence). Trimming took off 3 bases at V and 6 bases at J, with 6 bases between the two ends. The CDR3 coding sequence is TGCGCCAGCAGTGACGGTCCCGAGCAGTACTTC. Encoded protein: CASSDGPEQYF.

The chain couples TRBV23-1 to TRBJ2-7; 8 nucleotides align to TRBD2. TRBV23-1 falls under the ORF class, with uncertain function. V lost 0 bases and J lost 6; bases outside the gene matches: 10. The CDR3 extends over 16 amino acids. CDR3 region: CASSQSKQAGDCEQYF. Written as DNA, the CDR3 is TGCGCCAGCAGTCAATCGAAACAAGCGGGAGATTGCGAGCAGTACTTC.

This chain connects TRBV28 to TRBJ2-7; a possible D gene is TRBD1 (7 bases). The CDR3 totals 16 residues. Trimming pared 10 bases from V and 5 bases from J, leaving 27 bases between. Germline V gives CDR1 MDHEN, CDR2 SYDVKM. The CDR3 loop is CATGRDRGSKGHEQYF. DNA for the CDR3: TGTGCCACCGGGCGGGACAGAGGATCAAAAGGCCACGAGCAGTACTTC.

The rearrangement links TRBV7-9 to TRBJ1-5; TRBD1 matches at 8 bases. The germline V gene encodes CDR1 SEHNR and CDR2 FQNEAQ (reference sequence). This CDR3 is 15 amino acids long. V shed 6 bases and J 8 bases; nucleotides not matched to a gene: 12. For the CDR3, the DNA is TGTGCCAGCAGTCTGGGACAGGCTGAGTTGGAGCCCCAGCATTTT. It yields the protein CASSLGQAELEPQHF.

The chain has TRBV5-1 and TRBJ1-1; 9 bases fit TRBD1. The CDR3 has 14 residues. Trimming took 2 bases from V and 4 from J; bases not matched to a gene: 3. Germline-derived CDR1 and CDR2 are SGHRS and YFSETQ. The CDR3 loop is CASSFLDRGTEAFF. DNA of the CDR3: TGCGCCAGCAGCTTCCTGGACAGGGGCACTGAAGCTTTCTTT. The full variable domain, with the rest looked up from reference TRBV5-1 and TRBJ1-1, is KAGVTQTPRYLIKTRGQQVTLSCSPISGHRSVSWYQQTPGQGLQFLFEYFSETQRNKGNFPGRFSGRQFSNSRSEMNVSTLELGDSALYLCASSFLDRGTEAFFGQGTRLTVV.

The rearrangement uses TRBV10-1 and TRBJ2-7; D is ambiguous. Per germline, CDR1 WNHNN and CDR2 SYGVQD (reference sequence). This CDR3 is 13 amino acids long. V lost 10 bases, J lost 7 bases, and 20 bases lay in between. CDR3: CATMGRTDGEQYF. In nucleotides, the CDR3 is TGCGCCACCATGGGCAGGACCGACGGTGAGCAGTACTTC.

The chain uses TRBV11-2 and TRBJ2-5; no reliable D call. V was clipped by 7 bases and J by 1 base, with 10 bases between them. Germline CDR1 SGHAT, CDR2 FQNNGV. The CDR3 sequence is 13 residues long. The CDR3 DNA reads TGTGCCAGCATCAAACACGGCCAAGAGACCCAGTACTTC. Translation: CASIKHGQETQYF. The variable domain in full, with the rest retrieved from reference TRBV11-2 and TRBJ2-5, is EAGVAQSPRYKIIEKRQSVAFWCNPISGHATLYWYQQILGQGPKLLIQFQNNGVVDDSQLPKDRFSAERLKGVDSTLKIQPAKLEDSAVYLCASIKHGQETQYFGPGTRLLVL.

In DNA form, the CDR3 reads TGTGCCAGTAGGGGGCCGGCGGGAGGCTCTGGGGCCAACGTCCTGACTTTC. Encoded protein: CASRGPAGGSGANVLTF. This chain joins TRBV19 and TRBJ2-6; 8 positions agree with TRBD2. The V and J ends lost 6 bases and 0 bases, in that order; junction bases with no gene match: 7. Germline CDR1 and CDR2: LNHDA and SQIVND (reference sequence). The CDR3 is 17 amino acids.

This clone showed up just once. The chain has TRBV2 and TRBJ1-4, with D uncertain. The germline V and J ends were trimmed by 7 bases and 8 bases, with 8 bases remaining between them. CDR1 and CDR2 from the germline V gene are SNHLY and FYNNEI. The CDR3 runs 11 residues. The CDR3 spells CASKVEEKLFF. CDR3 in DNA: TGTGCCAGCAAGGTTGAGGAAAAACTGTTTTTT.

The rearrangement uses TRBV27 and TRBJ2-1; 9 bases agree with TRBD2. There are 14 residues in the CDR3. V lost 7 bases and J lost 4; bases outside the gene matches: 5. Germline-derived CDR1 and CDR2 are MNHEY and SMNVEV (reference sequence). Here the CDR3 reads CASIGTSRYNEQFF. DNA for the CDR3: TGTGCCAGCATAGGGACTAGCAGATACAATGAGCAGTTCTTC.

This clone was recorded only once. The chain carries TRBV27 and TRBJ2-1; D remains ambiguous. V lost 3 bases and J 6 bases, leaving 6 bases between the germline ends. The CDR3 covers 12 residues. Germline-derived CDR1 and CDR2 are MNHEY and SMNVEV (reference sequence). CDR3 loop: CASSFRSNEQFF. CDR3 DNA sequence: TGTGCCAGCAGTTTCCGTTCCAATGAGCAGTTCTTC.

Worth noting for this clone: Additional DNA sequences in this sample encode the identical CDR3. This sequence joins TRBV7-9 and TRBJ2-6; D call uncertain. The V gene's germline CDR1 is SEHNR and CDR2 FQNEAQ (reference sequence). V was trimmed by 1 base and J by 3 bases, leaving 1 base between them. The CDR3 spans 13 residues. CDR3 in amino acids: CASSLVGANVLTF. The CDR3 DNA sequence: TGTGCCAGCAGCTTAGTTGGGGCCAACGTCCTGACTTTC. Looking up the rest from reference TRBV7-9 and TRBJ2-6 gives the full variable domain: DTGVSQNPRHKITKRGQNVTFRCDPISEHNRLYWYRQTLGQGPEFLTYFQNEAQLEKSRLLSDRFSAERPKGSFSTLEIQRTEQGDSAMYLCASSLVGANVLTFGAGSRLTVL.

The V and J genes are TRBV9 and TRBJ2-2; TRBD1 aligns across 7 bases. Germline V lookup: CDR1 SGDLS, CDR2 YYNGEE. The V gene end was trimmed by 3 bases and the J gene end by 3 bases; junction bases not matched to a gene: 5. The CDR3 consists of 15 residues. DNA for the CDR3: TGTGCCAGCAGCGCAAACACAGGGGACACCGGGGAGCTGTTTTTT. Translated: CASSANTGDTGELFF.

The chain has TRBV25-1 and TRBJ1-3; D gene unclear. The length of the CDR3 is 15 residues. Trimming cost V 2 bases and J 0 bases, with 8 bases left between them. Looked up from germline, CDR1 is MGHDK and CDR2 is SYGVNS. CDR3 coding DNA: TGTGCCAGCAGTGAAACCCTTTACTCTGGAAACACCATATATTTT. Translating it yields CASSETLYSGNTIYF.

About this clone itself: Other DNA sequences in this specimen translate into the identical CDR3. The chain has TRBV7-6 and TRBJ2-1; 8 bases are a match to TRBD2. The CDR3 is made up of 17 amino acids. J lost 0 bases, V lost 0 bases, and 4 bases had no gene match. The germline gives CDR1 SGHVS, CDR2 FNYEAQ. The CDR3 coding sequence is TGTGCCAGCAGCTTAGCGGCGGGAGGTTCCTCCTACAATGAGCAGTTCTTC. This translates into CASSLAAGGSSYNEQFF.

This chain connects TRBV14 to TRBJ2-3, with TRBD2 identical over 10 bases. CDR1 and CDR2 from the germline V gene are SGHDN and FVKESK. V was clipped by 4 bases and J by 1 base; unmatched bases: 2. This CDR3 spans 15 amino acids. The CDR3 DNA reads TGTGCCAGCAGCCCTAGCGGGAGACGCACAGATACGCAGTATTTT. Residues: CASSPSGRRTDTQYF.

The chain joins TRBV21-1 to TRBJ1-3; the table gives TRBD1 as D, unverified against the DNA. TRBV21-1 constitutes a pseudogene. The length of the CDR3 is 21 residues. The chain's CDR3 is CASSILVDRGLPGSSGNTIYF. CDR3 coding DNA: TGTGCCAGCAGCATACTTGTGGACAGGGGTCTCCCGGGGTCATCTGGAAACACCATATATTTT.

This clone is a singleton in its sample. The genes are TRBV10-3 and TRBJ2-3; 10 nucleotides match TRBD1. The V gene end was trimmed by 10 bases and the J gene end by 2 bases; junction bases not matched to a gene: 15. Germline V gives CDR1 ENHRY, CDR2 SYGVKD. This CDR3 spans 17 amino acids. CDR3: CATRGRGQGEYTDTQYF. The DNA for the CDR3 is TGTGCCACCCGGGGTAGAGGACAGGGGGAATACACAGATACGCAGTATTTT.